The 26 T cell receptor beta chains in this list originate from one sample, sequenced in a study of cytomegalovirus exposure and HLA in healthy donors. The study ran its PCR with 60 Vbeta and 13 Jbeta primers. Profiling relied on immunoSEQ multiplex PCR, and the TCRdb table lists in-frame clones only, not all of them. The sample totals some 26,000 clones. Sequencing was performed on PBMCs. These receptors came from a male donor in good health and CMV-seropositive.

V gene TRBV6-1 combines with J gene TRBJ1-5; possible D gene TRBD1, 5 bases. The CDR3 is 16 amino acids. Germline CDR1 and CDR2: MNHNS and SASEGT. Trimming pared 3 bases from V and 6 bases from J, leaving 18 bases between. DNA of the CDR3: TGTGCCAGCAGTGATGGGGGAGGGTGGTTTTTTCAGCCCCAGCATTTT. As protein: CASSDGGGWFFQPQHF.

The rearrangement joins TRBV5-1 to TRBJ2-1; D possibly corresponds to TRBD1 (5 bases). The length of the CDR3 is 14 residues. V was clipped by 6 bases and J by 8 bases, with 18 bases between them. Germline V gene data show CDR1 as SGHRS and CDR2 as YFSETQ. The CDR3 DNA sequence: TGCGCCAGCACCGGTAGACAGTTAGGGGATGAGCAGTTCTTC. This encodes CASTGRQLGDEQFF.

The chain couples TRBV5-1 to TRBJ2-7, with D maybe TRBD1 (5 bases). The CDR3 consists of 12 residues. The germline V gene has CDR1 SGHRS and CDR2 YFSETQ. The ends were cut back, 4 bases at V and 3 bases at J, with 8 bases in the middle. Written as DNA, the CDR3 is TGCGCCAGCAGCGTAGACAGCTACGAGCAGTACTTC. Translating it yields CASSVDSYEQYF.

The chain combines TRBV28 with TRBJ2-7, with 7 nucleotides matching TRBD1. CDR3 length equals 16 residues. Germline-derived CDR1 and CDR2 are MDHEN and SYDVKM. V was clipped by 5 bases and J by 2 bases; unmatched bases: 12. The chain's CDR3 is CASSTEQRGRAYEQYF. The CDR3 DNA sequence: TGTGCCAGCAGTACAGAGCAAAGGGGGCGCGCCTACGAGCAGTACTTC.

This chain joins TRBV4-2 and TRBJ1-2; a possible D gene is TRBD1 (5 bases). Trimming took 4 bases from V and 4 from J, leaving 19 bases between them. This CDR3 is 16 amino acids long. Germline V gives CDR1 LGHNA, CDR2 YNFKEQ. CDR3 protein: CASSPAGSQGFYGYTF. CDR3 coding DNA: TGTGCCAGCAGCCCAGCAGGATCTCAGGGTTTCTATGGCTACACCTTC.

The chain employs TRBV28 and TRBJ2-7; 10 nucleotides match TRBD1. The CDR3 totals 14 residues. Germline V gives CDR1 MDHEN, CDR2 SYDVKM. The V segment lost 6 bases and the J segment 5 bases; nucleotides outside the gene matches: 7. The DNA for the CDR3 is TGTGCCAGCAGCCTTAGGACAGGGGGAAACGAGCAGTACTTC. Residues: CASSLRTGGNEQYF. The whole variable domain, remainder taken from reference TRBV28 and TRBJ2-7, is DVKVTQSSRYLVKRTGEKVFLECVQDMDHENMFWYRQDPGLGLRLIYFSYDVKMKEKGDIPEGYSVSREKKERFSLILESASTNQTSMYLCASSLRTGGNEQYFGPGTRLTVT.

The chain links TRBV7-3 to TRBJ2-3, with 7 positions matching TRBD1. V trimming: 5 bases; J trimming: 6 bases; junction bases outside the gene matches: 5. Germline-derived CDR1 and CDR2 are SGHTA and FQGTGA. CDR3 length equals 13 residues. CDR3 nucleotides: TGTGCCAGCAGCCCCGGGACAGTCGATACGCAGTATTTT. Translation gives CASSPGTVDTQYF.

The V and J genes are TRBV9 and TRBJ2-3; D not resolved. With 4 bases removed from V and 0 bases from J, the gap between germline ends came to 9 bases. The V gene's germline CDR1 is SGDLS and CDR2 YYNGEE. This CDR3 is 14 amino acids long. The CDR3 loop is CASSSEKSTDTQYF. The CDR3 bases are TGTGCCAGCAGCTCCGAGAAGAGCACAGATACGCAGTATTTT.

The chain combines TRBV30 with TRBJ2-7, with TRBD2 matching over 9 bases. V was clipped by 3 bases and J by 3 bases; unmatched bases: 6. The CDR3 covers 14 residues. Germline-derived CDR1 and CDR2 are GTSNPN and SVGIG (reference sequence). In nucleotides, the CDR3 is TGTGCCTGGAGCCCCCCTAGCGGGAACTACGAGCAGTACTTC. It is translated as CAWSPPSGNYEQYF.

About this clone itself: This sample also contains other DNA sequences that code for the same CDR3. V gene TRBV30 combines with J gene TRBJ2-7, with D unclear. Per the germline V gene, CDR1 is GTSNPN and CDR2 is SVGIG (reference sequence). Between the trimmed V and J ends, which lost 3 bases and 7 bases, there was a span of 10 bases. The CDR3 spans 11 residues. The CDR3 loop reads CAWSPSREQYF. Written as DNA, the CDR3 is TGTGCCTGGAGCCCCTCTCGGGAGCAGTACTTC.

Of note for this clone: Its ends do not fully match the called genes, so a read error is possible. V and J are TRBV7-2 and TRBJ2-1, with D tentatively TRBD1 (6 bases). From germline, CDR1 is SGHTA and CDR2 FQGNSA. The CDR3 runs 15 residues. The CDR3 bases are TGTGCCAGCAGCACGGGACACAACTCCGACAATGAGCAGTTCTTC. Protein: CASSTGHNSDNEQFF.

The gene calls are TRBV7-8 and TRBJ2-7; D remains unclear. The CDR3 is 15 amino acids. Trimming shortened V by 1 base and J by 4 bases, and 14 bases separated the two germline ends. Germline V gene lookup returns CDR1 SGHVS and CDR2 FQNEAQ. CDR3 in amino acids: CASSLVFSQSYEQYF. For the CDR3, the DNA is TGTGCCAGCAGCTTAGTTTTTAGCCAGTCTTACGAGCAGTACTTC. Looking up the rest from reference TRBV7-8 and TRBJ2-7 gives the full variable domain: GAGVSQSPRYKVAKRGQDVALRCDPISGHVSLFWYQQALGQGPEFLTYFQNEAQLDKSGLPSDRFFAERPEGSVSTLKIQRTQQEDSAVYLCASSLVFSQSYEQYFGPGTRLTVT.

This chain joins TRBV7-9 and TRBJ2-1, with D maybe TRBD1 (6 bases). The length of the CDR3 is 14 residues. Germline lookup yields CDR1 SEHNR and CDR2 FQNEAQ (reference sequence). V lost 9 bases, J lost 5 bases, and 17 bases lay in between. The CDR3 coding sequence is TGTGCCAGTACTAGGGAAGCAGGGGACAATGAGCAGTTCTTC. Its translation is CASTREAGDNEQFF.

V gene TRBV18 combines with J gene TRBJ1-2, with D tentatively TRBD1 (5 bases). The CDR3 has 14 amino acids. Germline V lookup: CDR1 KGHSH, CDR2 LQKENI. The germline V and J ends were trimmed by 1 base and 6 bases, with 12 bases remaining between them. The CDR3 here is CASSPQGGDDGYTF. The CDR3 region has the DNA TGTGCCAGCTCACCACAGGGAGGGGATGATGGCTACACCTTC.

The V gene is TRBV9, the J gene TRBJ2-3; 12 positions agree with TRBD2. This CDR3 comprises 17 residues. Germline assignment: CDR1 SGDLS and CDR2 YYNGEE. V lost 2 bases and J lost 0; bases outside the gene matches: 4. CDR3 DNA: TGTGCCAGCAGCGTGGACGGGACTAGCGGGAGCACAGATACGCAGTATTTT. Translation: CASSVDGTSGSTDTQYF.

The chain employs TRBV30 and TRBJ1-1, with a weak D call TRBD1 (5 bases). Trimming removed 2 bases from V and 4 bases from J, with 11 bases in between. Germline lookup yields CDR1 GTSNPN and CDR2 SVGIG (reference sequence). The CDR3 sequence is 13 residues long. The CDR3 spells CAWSPAGGTEAFF. The CDR3 nucleotides are TGTGCCTGGAGTCCCGCGGGGGGCACTGAAGCTTTCTTT.

The V and J genes are TRBV4-3 and TRBJ1-4, with 7 positions matching TRBD1. With V trimmed by 0 bases and J by 6 bases, 10 bases remained unmatched. The V gene's germline CDR1 is LGHNA and CDR2 YSLEER. This CDR3 has 17 amino acids. The CDR3 spells CASSQERGDRVHEKLFF. The CDR3 nucleotides are TGCGCCAGCAGCCAAGAGCGGGGAGACAGGGTTCATGAAAAACTGTTTTTT.

V is TRBV6-6 and J is TRBJ1-2, with a possible D match to TRBD1 (5 bases). V was pared by 6 bases and J by 1 base, with 12 bases between. Germline lookup yields CDR1 MNHNY and CDR2 SVGAGI (reference sequence). The CDR3 length is 14 residues. CDR3 nucleotides: TGTGCCAGCAGCCATAGACAGATTAACTATGGCTACACCTTC. Amino acid sequence: CASSHRQINYGYTF.

The chain is built from TRBV7-9 and TRBJ1-1; the D gene is possibly TRBD1 (6 bases). Germline V CDR1 and CDR2: SEHNR, FQNEAQ (reference sequence). V lost 4 bases and J lost 0, with 21 bases in between. CDR3 length equals 18 residues. In DNA form, the CDR3 reads TGTGCCAGCAGCTCGGACAGCGCAGTCCTCATAATGAACACTGAAGCTTTCTTT. Translation: CASSSDSAVLIMNTEAFF.

V and J are TRBV2 and TRBJ2-3, with 8 bases lining up with TRBD2. Germline V CDR1 and CDR2: SNHLY, FYNNEI. This CDR3 has 16 residues. J was trimmed by 5 bases and V by 3 bases; bases with no gene match: 10. The CDR3 DNA follows: TGTGCCAGCAGTGATGGGGTAGCGGGGCGGATAGATACGCAGTATTTT. It yields the protein CASSDGVAGRIDTQYF.

The chain joins TRBV30 to TRBJ1-2, with a possible D match to TRBD1 (5 bases). This CDR3 has 14 amino acids. Germline CDR1 GTSNPN, CDR2 SVGIG (reference sequence). V was shortened by 1 base and J by 4 bases, with 13 bases between the two germline ends. In DNA, the CDR3 is TGTGCCTGGAGTGCTAAAGTGGGGCTCTATGGCTACACCTTC. It is translated as CAWSAKVGLYGYTF.

V gene TRBV5-6 combines with J gene TRBJ1-5; D perhaps matches TRBD1 (5 bases). This CDR3 has 13 amino acids. V was pared by 4 bases and J by 7 bases, with 12 bases between. The V gene's germline CDR1 is SGHDT and CDR2 YYEEEE. The CDR3 DNA is TGTGCCAGCAGCCCGGGGGTAGAACAGCCCCAGCATTTT. Protein sequence: CASSPGVEQPQHF.

This chain uses TRBV4-1 with TRBJ2-7, with unresolved D. Trimming cost V 0 bases and J 2 bases, with 11 bases left between them. The CDR3 has 15 residues. Per the germline V gene, CDR1 is MGHRA and CDR2 is YSYEKL. The CDR3 is CASSQDRRGTYEQYF. CDR3 in DNA: TGCGCCAGCAGCCAAGATCGGCGAGGTACCTACGAGCAGTACTTC.

V is TRBV9 and J is TRBJ2-1, with 7 nucleotides matching TRBD1. Germline CDR1 SGDLS, CDR2 YYNGEE. There are 14 residues in the CDR3. Trimming cost V 4 bases and J 7 bases; bases outside gene matches: 8. The CDR3 bases are TGTGCCAGCAGCACGCCGGGACAGATGAATGAGCAGTTCTTC. This codes for CASSTPGQMNEQFF.

The chain carries TRBV18 and TRBJ1-1, with TRBD1 identical over 11 bases. V shed 3 bases and J 4 bases; nucleotides not matched to a gene: 4. The CDR3 is 15 amino acids. Germline values: CDR1 KGHSH, CDR2 LQKENI. CDR3: CASSPWTGGATEAFF. The CDR3 DNA reads as TGTGCCAGCTCACCGTGGACAGGGGGCGCCACTGAAGCTTTCTTT.

V and J are TRBV10-3 and TRBJ2-7; 8 bases agree with TRBD1. The CDR3 loop spans 13 amino acids. The germline V gene has CDR1 ENHRY and CDR2 SYGVKD. V dropped 8 bases and J dropped 1; count of bases not matched to a gene: 4. In nucleotides, the CDR3 is TGTGCCATCGGCCGGGACAGGTCCTACGAGCAGTACTTC. Translated, it gives CAIGRDRSYEQYF.